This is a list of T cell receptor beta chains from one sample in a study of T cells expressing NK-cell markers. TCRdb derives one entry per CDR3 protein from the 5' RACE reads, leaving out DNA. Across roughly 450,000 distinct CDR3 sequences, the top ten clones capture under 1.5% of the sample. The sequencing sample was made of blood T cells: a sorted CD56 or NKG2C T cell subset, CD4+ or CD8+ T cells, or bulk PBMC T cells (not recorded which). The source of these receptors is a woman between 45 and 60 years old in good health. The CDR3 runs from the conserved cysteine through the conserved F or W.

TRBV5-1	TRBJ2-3	CASTLGSWTNTQYF
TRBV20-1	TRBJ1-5	CSARVGLGQANQPQHF
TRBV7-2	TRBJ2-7	CASSLRARAGASFYEQYF
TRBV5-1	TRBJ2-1	CASSSLTADEQFF
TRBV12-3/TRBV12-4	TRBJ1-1	CASSFPPQGLMGAFF
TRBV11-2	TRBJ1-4	CASSPDRVGEKLFF
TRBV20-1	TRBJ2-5	CSARVVVAVQETQYF
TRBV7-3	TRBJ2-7	CASSLIQGGEQYF
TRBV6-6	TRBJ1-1	CASRLPQGEEAFF
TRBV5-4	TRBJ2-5	CASSAIGAGGPGETQYF
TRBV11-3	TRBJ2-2	CASRQSERQLFF
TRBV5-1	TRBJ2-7	CASSLGGGKYEQYF
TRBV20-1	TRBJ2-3	CSARVNGLAGYEDTQYF
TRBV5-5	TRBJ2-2	CASSPLADSNTGELFF
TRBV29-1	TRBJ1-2	CSVDSGYGYTF
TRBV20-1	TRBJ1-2	CSANSWTGGSTNYGYTF
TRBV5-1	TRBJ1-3	CASSAGVSDRSSGNTIYF
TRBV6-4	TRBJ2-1	CASSDSMRGRQFF
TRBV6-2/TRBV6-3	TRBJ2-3	CASSSKDRATDTQYF
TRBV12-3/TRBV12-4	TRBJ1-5	CASSLSTGSASYSNQPQHF
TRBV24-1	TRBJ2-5	CATSDAGASQETQYF
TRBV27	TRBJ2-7	CASRWEGHYEQYF
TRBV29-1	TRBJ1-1	CSVRDWQNTEAFF
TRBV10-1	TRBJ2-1	CASSEVGLAGGPSSYNEQFF
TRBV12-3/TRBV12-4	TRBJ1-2	CASSRPGQDGYTF
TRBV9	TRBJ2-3	CASSAGQGETDTQYF
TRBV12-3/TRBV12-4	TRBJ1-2	CASRPPGQDFYGYTF
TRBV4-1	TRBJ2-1	CASSRGDREGASEQFF
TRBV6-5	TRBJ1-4	CASSYSRGNRGEKLFF
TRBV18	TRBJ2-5	CASSPPWASPGETQYF
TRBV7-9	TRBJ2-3	CASSLNPAGSDTQYF
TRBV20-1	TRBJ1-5	CSARSGPLGPQHF
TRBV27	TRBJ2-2	CASSPWTSGRTGELFF
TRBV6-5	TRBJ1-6	CASSLEGTGKFSPLHF
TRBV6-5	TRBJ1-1	CASSSWGSAENEAFF
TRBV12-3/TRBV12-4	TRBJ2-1	CASSPRESSGLEQFF
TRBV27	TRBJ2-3	CASINRPGLAGGSGTQYF
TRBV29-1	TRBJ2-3	CSVWNRVLGGDTQYF
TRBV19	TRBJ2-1	CASTGAGGFHNEQFF
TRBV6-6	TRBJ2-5	CASSLTSGSEATQYF